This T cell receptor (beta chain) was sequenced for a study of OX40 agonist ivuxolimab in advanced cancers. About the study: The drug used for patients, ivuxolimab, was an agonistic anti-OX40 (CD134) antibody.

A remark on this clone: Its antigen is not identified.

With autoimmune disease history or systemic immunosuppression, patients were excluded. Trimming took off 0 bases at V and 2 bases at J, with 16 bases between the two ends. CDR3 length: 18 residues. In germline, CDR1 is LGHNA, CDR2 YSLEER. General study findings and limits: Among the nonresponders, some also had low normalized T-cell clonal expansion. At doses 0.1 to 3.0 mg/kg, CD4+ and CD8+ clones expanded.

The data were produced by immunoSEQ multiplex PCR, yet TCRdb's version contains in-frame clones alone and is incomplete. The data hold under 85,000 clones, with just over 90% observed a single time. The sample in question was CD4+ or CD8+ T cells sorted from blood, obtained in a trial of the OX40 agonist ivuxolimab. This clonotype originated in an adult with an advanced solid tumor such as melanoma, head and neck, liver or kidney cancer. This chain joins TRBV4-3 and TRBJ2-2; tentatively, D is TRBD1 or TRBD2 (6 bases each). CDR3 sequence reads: CASSQDSGGGGNTGELFF. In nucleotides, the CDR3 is TGCGCCAGCAGCCAAGATTCCGGGGGCGGAGGAAACACCGGGGAGCTGTTTTTT.